This TCR beta chain was recovered during a study of T-cell reconstitution after alpha-beta-depleted transplantation in children. V was cut by 1 base and J by 1 base, with 11 bases left in between. There are 15 residues in the CDR3. CDR1 and CDR2 from the germline V gene are SGHTA and FQGNSA. This clonotype has only a few counts. Preparation of the TCRbeta library used unique molecular identifiers. Using its own MiXCR run on the PCR reads, TCRdb lists one record per CDR3 protein. Among about 350,000 distinct CDR3 sequences, about an eighth were seen once, and the ten largest hold over 3.5%. The origin of this receptor is a human donor who donated a stem cell graft to a child with Fanconi anemia. V and J are TRBV7-2 and TRBJ2-7; no reliable D call. The material sequenced was PBMCs, taken from the stem cell graft. The CDR3: CASSLGHTTSYEQYF. In DNA, the CDR3 is TGTGCCAGCAGCTTAGGTCACACCACATCCTACGAGCAGTACTTC.